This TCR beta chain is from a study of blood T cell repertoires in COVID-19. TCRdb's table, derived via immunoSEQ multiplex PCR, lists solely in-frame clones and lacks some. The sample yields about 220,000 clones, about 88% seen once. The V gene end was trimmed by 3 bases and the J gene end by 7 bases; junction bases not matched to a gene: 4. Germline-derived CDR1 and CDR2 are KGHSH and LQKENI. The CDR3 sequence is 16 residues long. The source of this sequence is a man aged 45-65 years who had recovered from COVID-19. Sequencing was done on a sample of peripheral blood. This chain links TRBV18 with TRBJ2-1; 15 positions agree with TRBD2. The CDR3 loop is CASSPRTSGRGNEQFF. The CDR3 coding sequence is TGTGCCAGCTCACCGAGGACTAGCGGGAGGGGGAATGAGCAGTTCTTC.